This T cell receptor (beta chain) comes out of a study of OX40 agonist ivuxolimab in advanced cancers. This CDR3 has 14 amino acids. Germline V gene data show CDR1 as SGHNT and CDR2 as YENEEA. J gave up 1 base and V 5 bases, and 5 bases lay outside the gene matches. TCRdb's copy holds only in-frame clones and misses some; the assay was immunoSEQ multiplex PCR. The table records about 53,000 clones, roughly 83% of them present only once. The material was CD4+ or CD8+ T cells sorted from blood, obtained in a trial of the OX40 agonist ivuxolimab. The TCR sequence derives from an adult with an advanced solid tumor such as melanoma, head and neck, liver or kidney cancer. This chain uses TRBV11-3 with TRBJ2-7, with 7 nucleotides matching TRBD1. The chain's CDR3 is CASSPRDSSYEQYF. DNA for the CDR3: TGTGCCAGCAGCCCCCGGGACAGTTCCTACGAGCAGTACTTC.